A selection of T cell receptor beta chains follows, all from one sample in a study of CD8 T cells in ankylosing spondylitis. One entry per CDR3 protein, called by TCRdb with MiXCR from the 5' RACE reads. The sample lists about 160,000 distinct CDR3 sequences, roughly 44% occurring once. Sequencing was performed on synovial fluid, either unsorted or a sorted T cell fraction (not recorded which). Receptor source: a male donor with ankylosing spondylitis. The CDR3 runs from the conserved cysteine through the conserved F or W. A D gene is named only where the DNA matches it firmly. Some rows have no size entry. The others give once, few or many, or a class for an expanded clone.

>TRBJ1-1|TRBV6-5|.|.
TGTGCCAGCAGTTACGATCAGGGGTATTGGAGCACTGAAGCTTTCTTT
CASSYDQGYWSTEAFF
>TRBJ1-1|TRBV6-2/TRBV6-3|.|TRBD1
TGTGCCAGCAGACCTCTAGGGGACAGTGAAGCTTTCTTT
CASRPLGDSEAFF
>TRBJ2-7|TRBV12-3/TRBV12-4|.|TRBD2
TGTGCCAGCACCCCCTTGACGGGAGGGGGCGAGCAGTACTTC
CASTPLTGGGEQYF
>TRBJ2-7|TRBV29-1|many|TRBD2
TGCAGCGTTGAAGGGGGTAGTGGCGGGAGTGACGAGCAGTACTTC
CSVEGGSGGSDEQYF
>TRBJ2-5|TRBV27|.|.
TGTGCCAGCAGGCCAACTAGCACGTGGGAGACCCAGTACTTC
CASRPTSTWETQYF
>TRBJ2-7|TRBV12-3/TRBV12-4|.|.
TGTGCCAGCAGTTTTGCAGCGTCGTACGAGCAGTACTTC
CASSFAASYEQYF
>TRBJ1-2|TRBV7-9|many|TRBD1
TGTGCCAGCAGCCTACAGGGGATCCCTAACTATGGCTACACCTTC
CASSLQGIPNYGYTF
>TRBJ1-1|TRBV28|.|.
TGTGCCAGCAGTTCGGGGGGGTCCAAGTCGGCTGAAGCTTTCTTT
CASSSGGSKSAEAFF
>TRBJ1-2|TRBV10-3|.|.
TGTGCCACGATGCAGGGTGGGGGCTTATATGGCTACACCTTC
CATMQGGGLYGYTF
>TRBJ2-1|TRBV7-3|few|.
TGTGCCAGCAGCTTACTCCTCTACAATGAGCAGTTCTTC
CASSLLLYNEQFF
>TRBJ2-2|TRBV28|.|TRBD2
TGTGCCAGCAGTCCCCTAGCGGGAGGGCCGACCGGGGAGCTGTTTTTT
CASSPLAGGPTGELFF
>TRBJ2-1|TRBV10-3|.|TRBD2
TGTGCCATCAGCCGACTAGCGGGAGGTAGTGAGCAGTTCTTC
CAISRLAGGSEQFF
>TRBJ1-5|TRBV9|many|.
TGTGCCAGCAGCGTAGAGGTTGGAGACAATCAGCCCCAGCATTTT
CASSVEVGDNQPQHF
>TRBJ2-3|TRBV27|.|.
TGTGCCAGCACCATCAAGGGCTTTGGCGATACGCAGTATTTT
CASTIKGFGDTQYF
>TRBJ2-1|TRBV13|.|.
TGTGCCAGCAGCTTAGACCCCCTCGGCGATGAGCAGTTCTTC
CASSLDPLGDEQFF
>TRBJ1-2|TRBV6-5|.|.
TGTGCCAGCAGTTACTCGTGGGGTGACCTAGAGTATGGCTACACCTTC
CASSYSWGDLEYGYTF
>TRBJ1-1|TRBV4-2|.|.
TGTGCCAGCAGCCTGAGGAGGGCTGGGACTGAAGCTTTCTTT
CASSLRRAGTEAFF
>TRBJ2-7|TRBV20-1|.|.
TGCAGTGCTAGGTACAAAAAACTACAGGGAACCAACGGCGAGCAGTACTTC
CSARYKKLQGTNGEQYF
>TRBJ2-7|TRBV28|.|TRBD2
TGTGCCAGCAGTGCTTTTCGGCTAGCGGGACCCTACGAGCAGTACTTC
CASSAFRLAGPYEQYF
>TRBJ2-3|TRBV7-9|few|.
TGTGCCAGCAGCCCGGTCGGTACGCCAGAGATCACAGATACGCAGTATTTT
CASSPVGTPEITDTQYF
>TRBJ1-2|TRBV12-3/TRBV12-4|.|.
TGTGCCAGCAGTTTAACAGGACGCGGCTACACCTTC
CASSLTGRGYTF
>TRBJ2-2|TRBV11-2|.|TRBD2
TGTGCCAGCACCCTTTTTCCACTAGCGGGGGCATCCACCGGGGAGCTGTTTTTT
CASTLFPLAGASTGELFF
>TRBJ1-4|TRBV4-1|.|.
TGCGCCAGCAGCCCCCGTGCAACTAATGAAAAACTGTTTTTT
CASSPRATNEKLFF
>TRBJ1-1|TRBV4-1|.|TRBD1
TGCGCCAGCAGCCAAGCCGGGACAGGAGGATGGGTGGGTGAAGCTTTCTTT
CASSQAGTGGWVGEAFF